Sequencing of this T cell receptor (beta chain) was carried out in a study of control samples from healthy donors and cancer patients. Some clones are missing from TCRdb's copy, which holds only in-frame ones; the method was immunoSEQ multiplex PCR. The sample consists of some 410,000 clones, approximately 90% of them appearing once. The junction had 9 bases not matched to a gene; V was cut back by 3 bases and J by 10 bases. The germline gives CDR1 LGHNA, CDR2 YNFKEQ. CDR3 length: 15 amino acids. This TCR was recovered from a man between 35 and 55 years old with head and neck cancer. This sequence joins TRBV4-2 and TRBJ1-6; 7 nucleotides align to TRBD1. The sample was PBMCs. For the CDR3, the DNA is TGTGCCAGCAGCCATAACGACAGGGACGGATCACCCCTCCACTTT. Translating gives CASSHNDRDGSPLHF.